The 27 T cell receptor beta chains presented below share a single source sample, sequenced in a study of vaccination and CD4 T cells after COVID-19. No antigen has been identified for these receptors. Treatment given: roughly 10-day PBMC culture with coronavirus spike peptide pools or control peptides (ViraFEST assay). The Oncomine TCR Beta short-read assay sequenced DNA from cultured CD4+ T cells. TCRdb called the PCR reads again in MiXCR, with one record for every CDR3 protein. The data show some 14,000 distinct CDR3 sequences, 30% to 50% seen once. The sample was CD4+ T cells from blood, cultured in vitro. The receptors were gathered from a human donor who had recovered from COVID-19.

The rearrangement joins TRBV12-3 or TRBV12-4 to TRBJ1-2, with D possibly being TRBD1 (5 bases). Trimming pared 6 bases from V and 8 bases from J, leaving 22 bases between. The CDR3 sequence is 15 residues long. DNA of the CDR3: TGTGCCAGCAGAACAACCGGGACTCAAGCGGCAGGCTACACCTTC. Its protein product is CASRTTGTQAAGYTF.

The CDR3 DNA follows: TGTGCCAGCAGTTACGAGGGCTCCTATAATTCACCCCTCCACTTT. Translated, it gives CASSYEGSYNSPLHF. V and J are TRBV6-5 and TRBJ1-6; the D is unclear. V gave up 2 bases and J gave up 0 bases, with 5 bases separating them. CDR3 length: 15 residues. The germline V gene encodes CDR1 MNHEY and CDR2 SVGAGI.

The chain employs TRBV7-2 and TRBJ2-2, with 9 bases aligning to TRBD2. Trimming at V came to 8 bases and at J to 5 bases, leaving 6 bases not matched to a gene. Germline V lookup: CDR1 SGHTA, CDR2 FQGNSA. This CDR3 is 14 amino acids long. Here the CDR3 DNA reads TGTGCCAGCCGGGCGGGAGGGTCTACCGGGGAGCTGTTTTTT. Encoded protein: CASRAGGSTGELFF.

This chain links TRBV19 with TRBJ1-1, with a tentative D call TRBD1 (6 bases). Germline V gene sequence: CDR1 LNHDA, CDR2 SQIVND (reference sequence). The CDR3 is 12 amino acids. V lost 3 bases, J lost 7 bases, and 9 bases lay in between. The CDR3 spells CASSMGHYEAFF. The CDR3, as DNA: TGTGCCAGTAGTATGGGACATTATGAAGCTTTCTTT.

This chain uses TRBV11-2 with TRBJ2-7; D is perhaps TRBD2 (6 bases). Trimming took off 0 bases at V and 3 bases at J, with 15 bases between the two ends. This CDR3 has 16 residues. Germline values: CDR1 SGHAT, CDR2 FQNNGV. CDR3: CASSLDLVGGRYEQYF. The CDR3 DNA reads as TGTGCCAGCAGCTTAGATCTCGTCGGGGGTCGCTACGAGCAGTACTTC.

The sample holds a few counts of this clonotype. The chain carries TRBV7-2 and TRBJ2-2, with a tentative D call TRBD2 (5 bases). Germline V gene data show CDR1 as SGHTA and CDR2 as FQGNSA. The CDR3 is 15 residues long. V lost 0 bases, J lost 5 bases, and 10 bases lay in between. CDR3 sequence reads: CASSLAGRGTGELFF. The CDR3 DNA reads as TGTGCCAGCAGCTTAGCAGGTAGAGGGACCGGGGAGCTGTTTTTT.

This clonotype was seen a few times. The chain is built from TRBV6-5 and TRBJ2-2; tentatively, D is TRBD1 (5 bases). The CDR3 contains 15 residues. V was pared by 3 bases and J by 1 base, with 9 bases between. Germline CDR1 MNHEY, CDR2 SVGAGI. The CDR3 sequence is CASSYGAENTGELFF. In DNA form, the CDR3 reads TGTGCCAGCAGTTATGGGGCGGAGAACACCGGGGAGCTGTTTTTT.

V is TRBV28 and J is TRBJ1-1; 10 nucleotides line up with TRBD1. CDR1 MDHEN and CDR2 SYDVKM come from the germline V gene. The V segment lost 5 bases and the J segment 3 bases; nucleotides outside the gene matches: 6. This CDR3 is built from 15 residues. Here the CDR3 DNA reads TGTGCCAGCAGTGCGACAGGGGGCGCTCACACTGAAGCTTTCTTT. Its translation is CASSATGGAHTEAFF.

This chain uses TRBV20-1 with TRBJ2-5, with 7 positions matching TRBD2. The CDR3 has 19 amino acids. The J segment lost 5 bases and the V segment lost 7 bases, leaving 28 bases of the junction unmatched. Per germline, CDR1 DFQATT and CDR2 SNEGSKA (reference sequence). DNA of the CDR3: TGCAGTGTCCGGGGAGCGACGGCGGGAGTTAGTAGTCTGGTGGAGACCCAGTACTTC. Amino acids: CSVRGATAGVSSLVETQYF.

The rearrangement uses TRBV29-1 and TRBJ1-2; TRBD1 might be the D (5 bases). Per germline, CDR1 SQVTM and CDR2 ANQGSEA. The CDR3 has 11 residues. V lost 4 bases and J lost 7, with 10 bases in between. The CDR3 nucleotides are TGCAGCGTTGGCCAGGGCCGTGGCTACACCTTC. Protein product: CSVGQGRGYTF.

The chain employs TRBV7-7 and TRBJ2-1; TRBD1 matches at 9 bases. The CDR3 length is 15 residues. In germline, CDR1 is SSHAT, CDR2 FNYEAQ (reference sequence). V was pared by 5 bases and J by 7 bases, with 9 bases of the junction left unmatched. In nucleotides, the CDR3 is TGTGCCAGCAGCCTAACACAGGGGGCGTTGAATGAGCAGTTCTTC. Translated: CASSLTQGALNEQFF.

This clonotype was recorded a few times. The V call is TRBV2, the J call TRBJ2-1, with 14 nucleotides matching TRBD2. J lost 6 bases, V lost 4 bases, and 2 bases had no gene match. Germline CDR1 and CDR2: SNHLY and FYNNEI. This CDR3 region has 15 residues. The CDR3 loop reads CASSGGTSGSNEQFF. The CDR3 bases are TGTGCCAGCAGTGGGGGGACTAGCGGGAGCAATGAGCAGTTCTTC. The full variable domain, its missing parts supplied by reference TRBV2 and TRBJ2-1, is EPEVTQTPSHQVTQMGQEVILRCVPISNHLYFYWYRQILGQKVEFLVSFYNNEISEKSEIFDDQFSVERPDGSNFTLKIRSTKLEDSAMYFCASSGGTSGSNEQFFGPGTRLTVL.

This chain connects TRBV6-1 to TRBJ2-2; 9 bases align to TRBD2. Germline V gene lookup returns CDR1 MNHNS and CDR2 SASEGT. The trim removed 6 bases at V and 4 bases at J, leaving 6 bases unmatched. The CDR3 spans 15 residues. CDR3 residues: CASSPGLAVTGELFF. DNA of the CDR3: TGTGCCAGCAGCCCGGGACTAGCAGTCACCGGGGAGCTGTTTTTT.

The chain couples TRBV20-1 to TRBJ2-7, with 11 bases matching TRBD2. CDR1 DFQATT and CDR2 SNEGSKA come from the germline V gene (reference sequence). V trimming: 5 bases; J trimming: 0 bases; junction bases outside the gene matches: 3. This CDR3 is built from 14 residues. The CDR3 sequence: CSAQGLADSYEQYF. DNA for the CDR3: TGCAGTGCTCAGGGACTAGCGGACTCCTACGAGCAGTACTTC.

This clonotype was counted once. The chain joins TRBV12-3 or TRBV12-4 to TRBJ2-5, with D uncertain. The CDR3 loop spans 12 amino acids. Trimming took off 6 bases at V and 5 bases at J, with 10 bases between the two ends. The CDR3 DNA sequence: TGTGCCAGCAGGACGGGTGGGGAGACCCAGTACTTC. It translates to CASRTGGETQYF.

The rearrangement uses TRBV28 and TRBJ2-5; possibly TRBD2 for D (6 bases). Deletions cut 2 bases from V and 3 bases from J, with 10 bases between. The CDR3 extends over 14 amino acids. Germline CDR1 MDHEN, CDR2 SYDVKM. The CDR3: CASSLSGGKETQYF. The DNA of the CDR3 is TGTGCCAGCAGTTTAAGTGGCGGGAAAGAGACCCAGTACTTC.

The chain has TRBV7-9 and TRBJ1-2; tentatively, D is TRBD1 (6 bases). The CDR3 sequence is 15 residues long. The V end lost 4 bases, the J end lost 5 bases, and 17 bases lay between the germline ends. Looked up from germline, CDR1 is SEHNR and CDR2 is FQNEAQ (reference sequence). CDR3 in DNA: TGTGCCAGCAGCTGGGGAGGCAGGGACAATTATGGCTACACCTTC. Protein product: CASSWGGRDNYGYTF.

J is TRBJ2-7 and V is TRBV19, with 9 bases fitting TRBD1. The V gene end was trimmed by 8 bases and the J gene end by 6 bases; junction bases not matched to a gene: 2. There are 11 residues in the CDR3. Germline CDR1 reads LNHDA; CDR2 reads SQIVND (reference sequence). CDR3 sequence: CASGTGSEQYF. CDR3 coding DNA: TGTGCCAGTGGGACAGGGAGCGAGCAGTACTTC.

The chain joins TRBV28 to TRBJ1-5, with 11 bases that match TRBD1. This CDR3 has 13 amino acids. J gave up 7 bases and V 8 bases, and 4 bases lay outside the gene matches. Germline CDR1 reads MDHEN; CDR2 reads SYDVKM. CDR3 sequence (DNA): TGTGCCAGCTGGACAGGGGGCGGGCAGCCCCAGCATTTT. Protein product: CASWTGGGQPQHF.

This clonotype was detected a few times. The J gene is TRBJ2-1, the V gene TRBV6-2 or TRBV6-3, with TRBD2 matching over 7 bases. Germline trimming cut 6 bases from V and 4 bases from J; bases unmatched to any gene: 9. The CDR3 has 15 amino acids. Per the germline V gene, CDR1 is MNHEY and CDR2 is SVGEGT. DNA of the CDR3: TGTGCCAGCAGCCCCCTTGGGACTACGTACAATGAGCAGTTCTTC. This gives the protein CASSPLGTTYNEQFF.

The chain has TRBV7-9 and TRBJ2-5, with 10 bases aligning to TRBD2. Germline CDR1 SEHNR, CDR2 FQNEAQ (reference sequence). CDR3 length equals 14 residues. With V trimmed by 3 bases and J by 5 bases, 3 bases remained unmatched. CDR3 DNA: TGTGCCAGCAGCTTCCCGGGACTAGCGGAGACCCAGTACTTC. This codes for CASSFPGLAETQYF.

The V call is TRBV5-6, the J call TRBJ2-2; TRBD2 is a possible D gene (5 bases). The CDR3 is 13 amino acids. Looked up from germline, CDR1 is SGHDT and CDR2 is YYEEEE. The V and J ends lost 4 bases and 6 bases respectively, with 10 bases between them. The DNA of the CDR3 is TGTGCCAGCAGCCCACTAGGGCCCGGGGAGCTGTTTTTT. Its translation is CASSPLGPGELFF.

V and J are TRBV28 and TRBJ1-1, with D possibly being TRBD1 (6 bases). V shed 5 bases and J shed 5 bases, with 12 bases lying between them. The CDR3 is 13 residues long. The germline V gene encodes CDR1 MDHEN and CDR2 SYDVKM. The CDR3 nucleotides read TGTGCCAGCAGTCCAATCAGGGGAACTGAAGCTTTCTTT. Protein sequence: CASSPIRGTEAFF.

This clonotype has just a few counts. The gene calls are TRBV20-1 and TRBJ2-5, with 11 bases matching TRBD2. Trimming removed 4 bases from V and 4 bases from J; junction bases left unmatched: 14. CDR3 length: 17 amino acids. Germline loops: CDR1 DFQATT, CDR2 SNEGSKA (reference sequence). CDR3 DNA: TGCAGTGCTACGGTAGCGGGAGGGCGGTCTGTGGGAGAGACCCAGTACTTC. It codes for CSATVAGGRSVGETQYF.

V gene TRBV7-2 combines with J gene TRBJ2-3, with no clear D. In germline, CDR1 is SGHTA, CDR2 FQGNSA. Trimming removed 1 base from V and 1 base from J, with 6 bases in between. The CDR3 consists of 14 residues. The chain's CDR3 is CASSLDTGTDTQYF. In DNA form, the CDR3 reads TGTGCCAGCAGCTTAGACACCGGCACAGATACGCAGTATTTT.

V usage is TRBV10-3 and J usage is TRBJ2-1; TRBD2 aligns across 9 bases. Trimming took 4 bases from V and 0 from J; bases not matched to a gene: 1. The germline CDR1 and CDR2 sequences are ENHRY and SYGVKD. The CDR3 is 15 amino acids. This CDR3 is CAISVSGSSYNEQFF. DNA for the CDR3: TGTGCCATCAGTGTTAGCGGGAGCTCCTACAATGAGCAGTTCTTC.

J is TRBJ2-3 and V is TRBV20-1; D is perhaps TRBD2 (6 bases). V was pared by 1 base and J by 0 bases, with 11 bases between. This CDR3 has 15 amino acids. The germline V gene has CDR1 DFQATT and CDR2 SNEGSKA (reference sequence). Here the CDR3 reads CSARVAGTSTDTQYF. The DNA for the CDR3 is TGCAGTGCTAGAGTGGCGGGAACTAGCACAGATACGCAGTATTTT.